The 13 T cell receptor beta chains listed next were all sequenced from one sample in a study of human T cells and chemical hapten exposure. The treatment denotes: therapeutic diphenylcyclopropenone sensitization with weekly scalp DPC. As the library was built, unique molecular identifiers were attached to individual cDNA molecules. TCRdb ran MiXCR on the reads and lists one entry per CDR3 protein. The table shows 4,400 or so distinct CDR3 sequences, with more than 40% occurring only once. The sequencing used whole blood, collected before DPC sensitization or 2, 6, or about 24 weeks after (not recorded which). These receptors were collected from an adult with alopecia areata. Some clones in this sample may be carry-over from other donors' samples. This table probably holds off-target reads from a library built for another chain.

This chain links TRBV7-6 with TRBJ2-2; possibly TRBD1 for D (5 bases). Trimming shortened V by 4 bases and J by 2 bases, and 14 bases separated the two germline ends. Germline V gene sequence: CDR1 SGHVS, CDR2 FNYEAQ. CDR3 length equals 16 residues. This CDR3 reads CASSSQTAANTGELFF. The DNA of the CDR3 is TGTGCCAGCAGCTCGCAGACAGCCGCCAACACCGGGGAGCTGTTTTTT.

The CDR3 loop is CASSFAGVGETQYF. The CDR3 nucleotides read TGTGCCAGCAGCTTCGCGGGGGTCGGGGAGACCCAGTACTTC. This chain uses TRBV7-7 with TRBJ2-5; TRBD2 aligns across 7 bases. With 3 bases clipped from V and 5 bases from J, the junction kept 6 bases outside the gene matches. The CDR3 has 14 amino acids. Germline CDR1 and CDR2: SSHAT and FNYEAQ (reference sequence).

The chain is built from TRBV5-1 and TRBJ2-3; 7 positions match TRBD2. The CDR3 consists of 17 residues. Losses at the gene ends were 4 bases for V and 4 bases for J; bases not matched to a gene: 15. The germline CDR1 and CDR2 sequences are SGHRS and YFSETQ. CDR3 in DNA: TGCGCCAGCAGCCATACGGGAGGTTGGCTTGACGCAGATACGCAGTATTTT. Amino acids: CASSHTGGWLDADTQYF.

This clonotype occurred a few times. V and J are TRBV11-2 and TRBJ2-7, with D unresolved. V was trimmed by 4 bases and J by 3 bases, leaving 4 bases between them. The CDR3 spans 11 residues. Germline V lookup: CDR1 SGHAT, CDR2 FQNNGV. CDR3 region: CASSSLYEQYF. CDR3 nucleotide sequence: TGTGCCAGCAGCTCACTCTACGAGCAGTACTTC.

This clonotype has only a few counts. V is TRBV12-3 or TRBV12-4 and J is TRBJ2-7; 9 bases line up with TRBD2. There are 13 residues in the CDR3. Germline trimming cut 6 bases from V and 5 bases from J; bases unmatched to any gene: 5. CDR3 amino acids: CASRNLAGHEQYF. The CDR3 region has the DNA TGTGCCAGCAGGAACCTAGCGGGGCACGAGCAGTACTTC.

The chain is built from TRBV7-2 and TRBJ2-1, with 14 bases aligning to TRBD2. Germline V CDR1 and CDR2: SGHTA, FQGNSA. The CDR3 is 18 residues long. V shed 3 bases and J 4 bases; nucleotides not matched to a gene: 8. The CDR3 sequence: CASSLLTSGRAIYNEQFF. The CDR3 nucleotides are TGTGCCAGCAGCTTGCTGACTAGCGGGAGGGCCATATACAATGAGCAGTTCTTC.

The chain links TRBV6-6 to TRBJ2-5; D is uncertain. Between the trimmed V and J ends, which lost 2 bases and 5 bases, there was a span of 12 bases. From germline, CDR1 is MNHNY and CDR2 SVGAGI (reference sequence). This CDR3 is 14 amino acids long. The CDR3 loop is CASSYPSPPETQYF. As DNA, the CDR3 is TGTGCCAGCAGTTACCCATCGCCCCCGGAGACCCAGTACTTC.

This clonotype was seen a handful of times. The CDR3: CASSPQAGKNTGELFF. For the CDR3, the DNA is TGTGCCAGCTCACCACAGGCGGGAAAGAACACCGGGGAGCTGTTTTTT. The V call is TRBV18, the J call TRBJ2-2; weak D call: TRBD2 (6 bases). Trimming removed 1 base at V and 1 base at J, with 10 bases between. From germline, CDR1 is KGHSH and CDR2 LQKENI. This CDR3 spans 16 amino acids. Full variable domain (outside the CDR3, taken from reference TRBV18 and TRBJ2-2): NAGVMQNPRHLVRRRGQEARLRCSPMKGHSHVYWYRQLPEEGLKFMVYLQKENIIDESGMPKERFSAEFPKEGPSILRIQQVVRGDSAAYFCASSPQAGKNTGELFFGEGSRLTVL.

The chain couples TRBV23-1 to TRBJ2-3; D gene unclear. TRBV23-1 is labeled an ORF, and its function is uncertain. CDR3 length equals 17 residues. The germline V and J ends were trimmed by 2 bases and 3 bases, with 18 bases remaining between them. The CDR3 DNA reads TGCGCCAGCAGTCAAACTGTGGGCCTTCTACGGACAGATACGCAGTATTTT. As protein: CASSQTVGLLRTDTQYF.

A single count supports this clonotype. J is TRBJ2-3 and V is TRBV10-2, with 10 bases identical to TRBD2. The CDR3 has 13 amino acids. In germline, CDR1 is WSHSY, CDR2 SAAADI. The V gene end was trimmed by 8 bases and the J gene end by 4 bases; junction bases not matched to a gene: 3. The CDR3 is CASFLAGADTQYF. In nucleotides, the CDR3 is TGCGCCAGCTTCCTAGCGGGGGCAGATACGCAGTATTTT.

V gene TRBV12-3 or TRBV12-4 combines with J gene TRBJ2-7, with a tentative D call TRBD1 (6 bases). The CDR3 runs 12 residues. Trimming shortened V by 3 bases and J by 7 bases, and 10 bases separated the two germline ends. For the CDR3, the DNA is TGTGCCAGCAGTTTGGGGACACAAGAGCAGTACTTC. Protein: CASSLGTQEQYF.

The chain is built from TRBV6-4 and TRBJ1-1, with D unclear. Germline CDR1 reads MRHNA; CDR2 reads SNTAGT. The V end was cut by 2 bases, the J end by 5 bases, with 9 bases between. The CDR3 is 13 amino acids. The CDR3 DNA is TGTGCCAGCAGTGACCGAGAGGGTACTGAAGCTTTCTTT. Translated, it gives CASSDREGTEAFF.

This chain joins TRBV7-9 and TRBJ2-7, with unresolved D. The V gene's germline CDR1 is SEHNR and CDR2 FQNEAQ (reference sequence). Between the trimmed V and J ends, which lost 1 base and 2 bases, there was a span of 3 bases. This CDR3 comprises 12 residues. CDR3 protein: CASSLGTYEQYF. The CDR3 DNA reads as TGTGCCAGCAGCTTAGGGACCTACGAGCAGTACTTC.